The 29 T cell receptor beta chains listed next were all sequenced from one sample in a study of beta chain features in type 1 diabetes. Since all of the isolated RNA was reverse transcribed, expressed TCRB transcripts were what got sequenced. Assay used: immunoSEQ multiplex PCR; TCRdb lists only in-frame clones, some missing. The table lists 28,000 or so clones, about 61% of them singletons. The study's findings and limits: Shortening that was moderate but significant affected the TCRB CDR3s of Type 1 diabetes patients in all four CD4+ subsets.

The antigens these receptors bind are not known. The sequencing sample was made of Tregs from blood. The receptors come from a woman under 40 with type 1 diabetes.

This clone has more than one count but fewer than ten. The chain joins TRBV30 to TRBJ1-1; D is undetermined. The CDR3 totals 11 residues. V lost 4 bases to trimming and J lost 6 bases, with 9 bases between them. CDR1 is GTSNPN and CDR2 is SVGIG in the germline V gene (reference sequence). The CDR3 nucleotides are TGTGCCTGGACAGGTTTCGCTGAAGCTTTCTTT. Its protein product is CAWTGFAEAFF.

This clone was counted only a few times. The CDR3 sequence is CASSLNLAMNEQFF. CDR3 bases: TGCGCCAGCAGCTTAAATCTAGCGATGAATGAGCAGTTCTTC. This chain joins TRBV5-1 and TRBJ2-1; D perhaps matches TRBD2 (6 bases). The CDR3 is 14 amino acids. Trimming stripped 2 bases from V and 7 bases from J, with 13 bases between. The germline V gene encodes CDR1 SGHRS and CDR2 YFSETQ.

V gene TRBV5-1 combines with J gene TRBJ2-3; 11 bases line up with TRBD2. CDR3 length equals 20 residues. Germline CDR1 reads SGHRS; CDR2 reads YFSETQ. The V and J ends lost 4 bases and 0 bases, in that order; junction bases with no gene match: 16. CDR3 coding DNA: TGCGCCAGCAGCCGATTACCAAACCCACTAGCGGGAGATAGCACAGATACGCAGTATTTT. It is translated as CASSRLPNPLAGDSTDTQYF.

This rearrangement joins TRBV25-1 to TRBJ1-2; 7 bases align to TRBD1. With V trimmed by 0 bases and J by 4 bases, 5 bases remained unmatched. CDR1 and CDR2 from the germline V gene are MGHDK and SYGVNS. The CDR3 is made up of 15 amino acids. CDR3 coding DNA: TGTGCCAGCAGTGAATATCTAGGGGGCGGCTATGGCTACACCTTC. It is translated as CASSEYLGGGYGYTF.

This clone was found a few times. The chain combines TRBV7-9 with TRBJ1-4; D unresolved. This CDR3 is 14 amino acids long. CDR1 and CDR2 (germline): SEHNR, FQNEAQ (reference sequence). V lost 2 bases to trimming and J lost 5 bases, with 9 bases between them. The CDR3 reads CASSLLAGNEKLFF. CDR3 DNA: TGTGCCAGCAGCTTATTGGCAGGAAATGAAAAACTGTTTTTT.

The gene calls are TRBV2 and TRBJ2-4, with D maybe TRBD1 (6 bases). CDR1 is SNHLY and CDR2 is FYNNEI in the germline V gene. Trimming pared 6 bases from V and 7 bases from J, leaving 13 bases between. The CDR3 contains 13 residues. The CDR3 region has the DNA TGTGCCAGCAGCCAGGGGCGGATGAACATTCAGTACTTC. It codes for CASSQGRMNIQYF.

In its sample, this clone was seen a few times. J is TRBJ2-7 and V is TRBV7-3; no clear D. The V and J ends lost 1 base and 0 bases respectively, with 4 bases between them. CDR1 and CDR2 from the germline V gene are SGHTA and FQGTGA. There are 13 residues in the CDR3. CDR3 nucleotides: TGTGCCAGCAGCTTAATCCACTCCTACGAGCAGTACTTC. Its protein product is CASSLIHSYEQYF. Drawing the rest from reference TRBV7-3 and TRBJ2-7, the complete variable domain is GAGVSQTPSNKVTEKGKYVELRCDPISGHTALYWYRQSLGQGPEFLIYFQGTGAADDSGLPNDRFFAVRPEGSVSTLKIQRTERGDSAVYLCASSLIHSYEQYFGPGTRLTVT.

The gene calls are TRBV4-1 and TRBJ1-2, with 8 bases matching TRBD1. The germline V gene encodes CDR1 MGHRA and CDR2 YSYEKL. V trimming: 1 base; J trimming: 6 bases; junction bases outside the gene matches: 4. This CDR3 spans 14 amino acids. The CDR3 loop is CASSQGDRLHGYTF. The CDR3 coding sequence is TGCGCCAGCAGCCAAGGGGACAGGCTCCATGGCTACACCTTC.

This clone was detected only once. The chain combines TRBV2 with TRBJ2-5; D is ambiguous. From germline, CDR1 is SNHLY and CDR2 FYNNEI. This CDR3 spans 14 amino acids. Trimming cost V 4 bases and J 1 base, with 10 bases left between them. CDR3 residues: CASSALSGQETQYF. The DNA for the CDR3 is TGTGCCAGCAGTGCATTGTCAGGCCAAGAGACCCAGTACTTC.

This sequence joins TRBV5-1 and TRBJ1-1; D gene unclear. The germline V and J ends were trimmed by 0 bases and 0 bases, with 6 bases remaining between them. The CDR3 totals 14 residues. Per the germline V gene, CDR1 is SGHRS and CDR2 is YFSETQ. CDR3: CASSLDTMNTEAFF. Here the CDR3 DNA reads TGCGCCAGCAGCTTGGACACCATGAACACTGAAGCTTTCTTT.

This clone was counted only a few times. This chain connects TRBV7-3 to TRBJ1-1; D possibly corresponds to TRBD1 (5 bases). CDR1 is SGHTA and CDR2 is FQGTGA in the germline V gene. Deletions cut 5 bases from V and 2 bases from J, with 12 bases between. This CDR3 is 14 amino acids long. The CDR3 loop is CASSRQHLNTEAFF. The CDR3 DNA sequence: TGTGCCAGCAGCCGACAGCATCTAAACACTGAAGCTTTCTTT.

The V and J genes are TRBV30 and TRBJ1-1; 9 positions agree with TRBD1. V dropped 3 bases and J dropped 3; count of bases not matched to a gene: 5. Germline V gene sequence: CDR1 GTSNPN, CDR2 SVGIG (reference sequence). There are 14 residues in the CDR3. The CDR3 region has the DNA TGTGCCTGGAGGCGGGACAGGGAATACACTGAAGCTTTCTTT. It yields the protein CAWRRDREYTEAFF.

This clone came up a few times. The chain combines TRBV7-9 with TRBJ1-4; 8 nucleotides agree with TRBD1. The germline CDR1 and CDR2 sequences are SEHNR and FQNEAQ (reference sequence). The CDR3 runs to 14 residues. After removal of 1 base from V and 8 bases from J, the junction contained 3 bases not matched to a gene. DNA for the CDR3: TGTGCCAGCAGCTTAGAGACAGGGGTCGAAAAACTGTTTTTT. Its protein is CASSLETGVEKLFF.

The chain links TRBV6-5 to TRBJ1-2; no definite D call. V was cut by 2 bases and J by 3 bases, with 7 bases left in between. There are 13 residues in the CDR3. CDR1 is MNHEY and CDR2 is SVGAGI in the germline V gene. The CDR3 nucleotides read TGTGCCAGCAGTTACGCCGGTGACTATGGCTACACCTTC. This codes for CASSYAGDYGYTF.

The chain couples TRBV29-1 to TRBJ1-5; perhaps TRBD1 as D (5 bases). Germline V gene lookup returns CDR1 SQVTM and CDR2 ANQGSEA. The V end lost 4 bases, the J end lost 5 bases, and 15 bases lay between the germline ends. CDR3 size: 14 residues. In DNA form, the CDR3 reads TGCAGCGTTGTTCTGGGGCGCGGGGATCAGCCCCAGCATTTT. Protein product: CSVVLGRGDQPQHF.

This chain joins TRBV30 and TRBJ2-7, with 9 nucleotides matching TRBD2. CDR1 is GTSNPN, CDR2 SVGIG, per germline (reference sequence). The V segment lost 4 bases and the J segment 2 bases; nucleotides outside the gene matches: 0. The CDR3 covers 12 residues. This chain's CDR3 is CAWTSGTYEQYF. In nucleotides, the CDR3 is TGTGCCTGGACTAGCGGGACCTACGAGCAGTACTTC.

The rearrangement links TRBV5-4 to TRBJ2-3, with TRBD2 matching over 9 bases. Trimming removed 4 bases from V and 11 bases from J; junction bases left unmatched: 20. The CDR3 is 17 amino acids. Per germline, CDR1 SGHNT and CDR2 YYREEE (reference sequence). CDR3 sequence reads: CASSPRGSSGTLERQYF. The CDR3 nucleotides are TGTGCCAGCAGCCCCCGCGGGTCTAGCGGGACACTGGAAAGGCAGTATTTT.

V usage is TRBV19 and J usage is TRBJ1-1; D remains ambiguous. CDR1 and CDR2 (germline): LNHDA, SQIVND (reference sequence). The CDR3 spans 15 residues. V gave up 1 base and J gave up 0 bases, with 9 bases separating them. The CDR3 sequence is CASSIGGRLNTEAFF. CDR3 bases: TGTGCCAGTAGTATAGGAGGCCGATTGAACACTGAAGCTTTCTTT.

The chain links TRBV5-1 to TRBJ1-1; 7 nucleotides match TRBD1. The CDR3 is 15 amino acids. Unmatched junction bases numbered 6, after V lost 4 bases and J lost 0 bases. The germline CDR1 and CDR2 sequences are SGHRS and YFSETQ. CDR3 sequence: CASSPGGTVNTEAFF. Here the CDR3 DNA reads TGCGCCAGCAGCCCGGGGGGGACAGTGAACACTGAAGCTTTCTTT.

The CDR3 sequence: CATERQANTEAFF. CDR3 DNA sequence: TGTGCCACCGAGAGACAGGCGAACACTGAAGCTTTCTTT. The chain links TRBV10-3 to TRBJ1-1; D is possibly TRBD1 (6 bases). V was shortened by 10 bases and J by 1 base, with 13 bases between the two germline ends. The CDR3 is made up of 13 amino acids. Germline CDR1 reads ENHRY; CDR2 reads SYGVKD.

The chain combines TRBV5-1 with TRBJ2-1, with 10 nucleotides matching TRBD1. From germline, CDR1 is SGHRS and CDR2 YFSETQ. CDR3 size: 14 residues. The J segment lost 6 bases and the V segment lost 4 bases, leaving 4 bases of the junction unmatched. The CDR3 is CASSRGQGINEQFF. The CDR3 bases are TGCGCCAGCAGCAGGGGACAGGGGATCAATGAGCAGTTCTTC.

The CDR3 sequence: CSGLVVFGGEQYF. In DNA form, the CDR3 reads TGCAGCGGCCTTGTGGTTTTCGGGGGCGAGCAGTACTTC. This chain connects TRBV29-1 to TRBJ2-7, with a tentative D call TRBD2 (6 bases). This CDR3 spans 13 amino acids. Trimming left V 7 bases short and J 6 bases short, with 19 bases between. The germline CDR1 and CDR2 sequences are SQVTM and ANQGSEA.

The chain is built from TRBV27 and TRBJ2-4, with TRBD2 matching over 7 bases. The V gene end was trimmed by 6 bases and the J gene end by 0 bases; junction bases not matched to a gene: 5. The CDR3 extends over 15 amino acids. Germline V gene data show CDR1 as MNHEY and CDR2 as SMNVEV (reference sequence). The CDR3 loop reads CASSPGGIAKNIQYF. The CDR3 DNA follows: TGTGCCAGCAGCCCCGGGGGGATAGCCAAAAACATTCAGTACTTC.

The J gene is TRBJ2-5, the V gene TRBV2; 9 bases are shared with TRBD2. The assigned J gene may be wrong: the sequence end matches TRBJ2-7 better. Germline V gives CDR1 SNHLY, CDR2 FYNNEI. CDR3 length: 15 amino acids. CDR3 sequence (DNA): TGTGCCAGCAGTGTAAGGGCGGGAGGGCACTCCGAGCAGTACTTC. It codes for CASSVRAGGHSEQYF.

This clone was counted once. CDR3 sequence reads: CATSRGDLGRNTQYF. For the CDR3, the DNA is TGTGCCACCAGCAGAGGCGACCTGGGCCGAAATACGCAGTATTTT. J is TRBJ2-3 and V is TRBV15, with D unclear. The CDR3 length is 15 residues. Germline V lookup: CDR1 LNHNV, CDR2 YYDKDF (reference sequence). Trimming stripped 1 base from V and 7 bases from J, with 15 bases between.

In DNA form, the CDR3 reads TGTGCCAGCAGTGTGGCAGGGGGTTGGGAGACCCAGTACTTC. This gives the protein CASSVAGGWETQYF. The rearrangement joins TRBV25-1 to TRBJ2-5, with 7 bases fitting TRBD1. This CDR3 spans 14 amino acids. CDR1 is MGHDK and CDR2 is SYGVNS in the germline V gene. V was pared by 4 bases and J by 5 bases, with 7 bases of the junction left unmatched.

The V call is TRBV18, the J call TRBJ2-7; TRBD2 might be the D (5 bases). The germline gives CDR1 KGHSH, CDR2 LQKENI. The V end lost 0 bases, the J end lost 5 bases, and 8 bases lay between the germline ends. The CDR3 is 13 residues long. DNA of the CDR3: TGTGCCAGCTCACCACCGAACGGGGACGAGCAGTACTTC. Protein product: CASSPPNGDEQYF.

This clone was counted a few times. V gene TRBV18 combines with J gene TRBJ2-1, with 7 bases that match TRBD2. This CDR3 has 13 amino acids. Per the germline V gene, CDR1 is KGHSH and CDR2 is LQKENI. J lost 13 bases, V lost 3 bases, and 9 bases had no gene match. CDR3 coding DNA: TGTGCCAGCTCACCGATTAGCGGGTACTCACAGTTCTTC. As protein: CASSPISGYSQFF. Based on the CDR3 plus reference TRBV18 and TRBJ2-1, the full variable domain is NAGVMQNPRHLVRRRGQEARLRCSPMKGHSHVYWYRQLPEEGLKFMVYLQKENIIDESGMPKERFSAEFPKEGPSILRIQQVVRGDSAAYFCASSPISGYSQFFGPGTRLTVL.

This clone is medium-sized (0.01 to 0.1%) in the sample. This chain joins TRBV7-9 and TRBJ1-3, with TRBD1 as a possible D gene (5 bases). Trimming left V 3 bases short and J 0 bases short, with 15 bases between. Per germline, CDR1 SEHNR and CDR2 FQNEAQ (reference sequence). The CDR3 spans 17 residues. The CDR3 coding sequence is TGTGCCAGCAGCTTTAAGGCCGACCAGGGCTCTGGAAACACCATATATTTT. It translates to CASSFKADQGSGNTIYF.